A selection of T cell receptor beta chains follows, all from one sample in a study of blood T cell repertoires in COVID-19. Clones were read by immunoSEQ multiplex PCR, and TCRdb kept only the in-frame ones, dropping some. The sample yields over 110,000 clones, around 82% seen once. The material sequenced was PBMCs or T cells enriched from blood (not recorded which). All receptors come from a man aged 50-59 years in a cohort exposed to, infected with or recovered from COVID-19 (not recorded which). The CDR3 runs from the conserved cysteine through the conserved F or W. D genes are given only for firm matches. Clone size appears in some rows only: once, few, many, or a class for an expanded clone.

abundance | j_gene | d_gene | v_gene | CDR3aa | CDR3nt
. | TRBJ1-1 | TRBD1 | TRBV5-6 | CASSRDSMNTEAFF | TGTGCCAGCAGCAGGGACAGTATGAACACTGAAGCTTTCTTT
. | TRBJ2-3 | TRBD2 | TRBV7-2 | CASSSPGLAATDTQYF | TGTGCCAGCAGCTCACCGGGACTAGCGGCCACAGATACGCAGTATTTT
. | TRBJ2-7 | TRBD2 | TRBV5-4 | CASSALRTSGGASGYEQYF | TGTGCCAGCAGCGCGCTCCGGACTAGCGGGGGGGCCTCCGGCTACGAGCAGTACTTC
few | TRBJ1-4 | . | TRBV28 | CASSFLGENEKLFF | TGTGCCAGCAGTTTTCTAGGGGAAAATGAAAAACTGTTTTTT
. | TRBJ2-3 | . | TRBV28 | CASSFGLARGADTQYF | TGTGCCAGCAGTTTCGGGCTAGCCAGGGGTGCAGATACGCAGTATTTT
. | TRBJ2-2 | TRBD1 | TRBV24-1 | CATSGAGGTGELFF | TGTGCCACCAGCGGGGCAGGGGGCACCGGGGAGCTGTTTTTT
. | TRBJ1-6 | . | TRBV19 | CASSIPGRDNSPLHF | TGTGCCAGTAGTATACCCGGCAGGGATAATTCACCCCTCCACTTT
. | TRBJ1-1 | . | TRBV14 | CASSRGQWNTEAFF | TGTGCCAGCAGCCGGGGGCAGTGGAACACTGAAGCTTTCTTT
. | TRBJ2-7 | . | TRBV6-5 | CASTPGQGYEQYF | TGTGCCAGCACCCCCGGTCAGGGCTACGAGCAGTACTTC
. | TRBJ2-6 | TRBD1 | TRBV9 | CASSASGGAGANVLTF | TGTGCCAGCAGCGCCTCAGGGGGTGCTGGGGCCAACGTCCTGACTTTC
. | TRBJ2-1 | TRBD1 | TRBV19 | CASSPQGAGYNEQFF | TGTGCCAGTAGTCCTCAGGGGGCGGGATACAATGAGCAGTTCTTC
. | TRBJ2-7 | . | TRBV5-4 | CASSLGREALYEQYF | TGTGCCAGCAGCTTGGGTAGGGAGGCCCTCTACGAGCAGTACTTC
few | TRBJ2-7 | TRBD2 | TRBV9 | CASSAGTSGTYEQYF | TGTGCCAGCAGCGCCGGGACTAGCGGTACCTACGAGCAGTACTTC
. | TRBJ1-2 | . | TRBV18 | CASSYALTNYGYTF | TGTGCCAGCTCCTATGCACTCACTAACTATGGCTACACCTTC
. | TRBJ1-6 | . | TRBV4-3 | CASSPGTFNSPLHF | TGCGCCAGCAGCCCGGGGACATTCAATTCACCCCTCCACTTT
. | TRBJ1-1 | . | TRBV9 | CASSVGGLTEAFF | TGTGCCAGCAGCGTAGGGGGGCTCACTGAAGCTTTCTTT
. | TRBJ1-6 | . | TRBV2 | CASSPPNPPALHF | TGTGCCAGCAGTCCGCCCAATCCCCCAGCCCTCCACTTT
. | TRBJ2-1 | TRBD2 | TRBV27 | CASSLTLAGGYSSSYNEQFF | TGTGCCAGCAGCTTAACCCTAGCGGGAGGTTACTCGAGCTCCTACAATGAGCAGTTCTTC
once | TRBJ2-1 | . | TRBV10-1 | CASSESRQALYNEQFF | TGCGCCAGCAGTGAGTCAAGACAGGCCTTATACAATGAGCAGTTCTTC
. | TRBJ1-2 | . | TRBV4-3 | CASSQGQGSPLYGYTF | TGCGCCAGCAGCCAAGGGCAGGGATCCCCCCTCTATGGCTACACCTTC
. | TRBJ2-1 | . | TRBV27 | CASSSPPVIVSYNEQFF | TGTGCCAGCAGTTCCCCCCCTGTTATCGTGTCCTACAATGAGCAGTTCTTC
. | TRBJ1-5 | . | TRBV28 | CASSAGGGHQPQHF | TGTGCCAGCAGCGCGGGGGGGGGCCATCAGCCCCAGCATTTT
once | TRBJ2-2 | TRBD2 | TRBV7-3 | CASSFGLAGGTGELFF | TGTGCCAGCAGCTTCGGTCTAGCGGGAGGCACCGGGGAGCTGTTTTTT
. | TRBJ2-3 | TRBD2 | TRBV5-6 | CASSLDSGGPGDTQYF | TGTGCCAGCAGCTTGGATAGCGGGGGACCGGGGGATACGCAGTATTTT
medium-sized | TRBJ2-7 | TRBD2 | TRBV27 | CASSLRPSGIYEQYF | TGTGCCAGCAGTTTACGGCCTAGCGGAATCTACGAGCAGTACTTC
. | TRBJ2-7 | . | TRBV19 | CASSHGLTYYEQYF | TGTGCCAGTAGTCACGGACTGACCTACTACGAGCAGTACTTC
. | TRBJ2-5 | TRBD2 | TRBV7-2 | CASSPAGGRETQYF | TGTGCCAGCAGCCCAGCGGGGGGGCGGGAGACCCAGTACTTC
. | TRBJ1-5 | TRBD1 | TRBV7-2 | CASSSDRAQPQHF | TGTGCCAGCAGCTCGGACAGGGCCCAGCCCCAGCATTTT
. | TRBJ2-1 | . | TRBV6-1 | CASRPPKSSYNEQFF | TGTGCCAGCAGACCTCCAAAGAGCTCCTACAATGAGCAGTTCTTC
. | TRBJ2-1 | . | TRBV10-2 | CASSESSGRSYNEQFF | TGCGCCAGCAGTGAGTCGAGCGGGCGCTCCTACAATGAGCAGTTCTTC
. | TRBJ2-7 | . | TRBV21-1 | CASSRSGIPSYEQYF | TGTGCCAGCAGCAGAAGCGGGATACCCTCCTACGAGCAGTACTTC
few | TRBJ2-2 | TRBD2 | TRBV4-1 | CASSRQPGLASVGELFF | TGCGCCAGCAGCCGACAACCGGGACTAGCGTCCGTAGGGGAGCTGTTTTTT
. | TRBJ1-4 | . | TRBV2 | CASGQPNNEKLFF | TGTGCCAGTGGACAGCCCAATAATGAAAAACTGTTTTTT
. | TRBJ2-5 | . | TRBV7-6 | CASSLYGGQETQYF | TGTGCCAGCAGCTTATACGGGGGACAAGAGACCCAGTACTTC
. | TRBJ2-7 | . | TRBV7-9 | CASSTTITYEQYF | TGTGCCAGCAGCACGACAATTACCTACGAGCAGTACTTC
. | TRBJ1-2 | TRBD1 | TRBV5-1 | CASSLDRGKVSYGYTF | TGCGCCAGCAGCTTGGACAGGGGAAAAGTCTCCTATGGCTACACCTTC
. | TRBJ2-3 | TRBD2 | TRBV2 | CASSEPGGVTDTQYF | TGTGCCAGCAGTGAACCGGGAGGCGTGACAGATACGCAGTATTTT
. | TRBJ1-4 | . | TRBV12-5 | CASGLGAGDEKLFF | TGTGCTAGTGGCTTGGGGGCGGGGGATGAAAAACTGTTTTTT
. | TRBJ2-1 | TRBD2 | TRBV3-1/TRBV3-2 | CASSRNPSGSSYNEQFF | TGTGCCAGCAGTCGAAACCCTAGCGGGAGCTCCTACAATGAGCAGTTCTTC